This TCR beta chain emerged from a study of response to subunit inactivated influenza vaccine (dated by TCRdb to 2016 to 2019). In terms of the full investigation: The study used deep quantitative T cell receptor repertoire profiling to track responses to a trivalent subunit inactivated influenza vaccine. Overall study outcomes, separate from this receptor: It was suggested by the authors that each seasonal influenza vaccination may recruit only a limited number of new T cells.

Counted from cysteine to phenylalanine, this CDR3 has 17 amino acids. Here the CDR3 DNA is all that survives: 51 bases in frame from base 1. From a lookup of the germline V gene, CDR1 and CDR2 are SGHAT and FQNNGV. V loses 1 base, J loses 0 bases, and the germline ends lie 14 bases apart. Library preparation employed RT-PCR. The reads were generated on an Illumina HiSeq 2500. In TCRdb, the public reads were trimmed at Q25 with fastp and aligned with MiXCR, with productive beta chains retained. Each entry merges the rows of one CDR3 protein and shows their most common DNA and genes. The sample table shows about 500,000 distinct CDR3 sequences, and roughly 7.6% are seen once. Around 13% of the sample belongs to the ten largest clones. This clonotype was picked up many times. The clone's antigen remains unknown. Qualities for individual bases were not recorded, and no much larger clone is one base off.

This clonotype was sampled from a man aged 50-75 years who received an inactivated influenza vaccine. Donor details come from another sample of the same person, matched by shared clones. Sample: PBMCs from blood, taken less than 30 months after vaccination. Rearrangement joined TRBV11-2 to TRBJ2-3; perhaps TRBD2 is the D gene, with 5 bases matching. CDR3 loop: CASSLVSGERSTDTQYF. Read as DNA, the sequence is TGTGCCAGCAGCTTAGTTTCCGGGGAGAGGAGCACAGATACGCAGTATTTT. Where the CDR3 stops, the reference TRBV11-2 and TRBJ2-3 genes take over; the full variable domain is EAGVAQSPRYKIIEKRQSVAFWCNPISGHATLYWYQQILGQGPKLLIQFQNNGVVDDSQLPKDRFSAERLKGVDSTLKIQPAKLEDSAVYLCASSLVSGERSTDTQYFGPGTRLTVL.